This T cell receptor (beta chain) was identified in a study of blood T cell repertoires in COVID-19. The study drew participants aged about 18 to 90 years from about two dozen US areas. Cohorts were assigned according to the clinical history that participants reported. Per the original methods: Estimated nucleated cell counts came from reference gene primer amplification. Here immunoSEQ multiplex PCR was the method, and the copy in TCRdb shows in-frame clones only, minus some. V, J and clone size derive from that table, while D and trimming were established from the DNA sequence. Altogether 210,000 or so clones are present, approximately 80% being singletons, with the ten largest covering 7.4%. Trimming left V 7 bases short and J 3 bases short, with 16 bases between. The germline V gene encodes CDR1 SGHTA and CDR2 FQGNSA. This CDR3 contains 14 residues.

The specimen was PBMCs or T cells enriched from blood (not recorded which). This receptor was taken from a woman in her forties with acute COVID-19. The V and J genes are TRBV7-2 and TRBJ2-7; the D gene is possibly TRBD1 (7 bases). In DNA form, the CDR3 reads TGTGCCAGCACCCGCGGAGGGGGCGGCTACGAGCAGTACTTC. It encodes CASTRGGGGYEQYF.